The present T cell receptor (beta chain) was sequenced within a study of T cell responses to AZD1222 COVID-19 vaccine. Findings of the study overall: Donors were largely white British and mainly female; clonal diversity was possibly underestimated. Breadth and depth of Spike-specific TCRs rose after two AZD1222 doses. There were repertoire samples only from the period after the peak T cell response. Nearly half of unique spike-specific TCRs reportedly avoided B.1.351 and B.1.1.7 mutated regions.

Germline lookup yields CDR1 GTSNPN and CDR2 SVGIG (reference sequence). Trimming shortened V by 4 bases and J by 2 bases, and 15 bases separated the two germline ends. There are 14 residues in the CDR3. Notes on this clone: Its antigen is unknown.

Generated by immunoSEQ multiplex PCR, the TCRdb table keeps only in-frame clones and is missing some. The sample contains under 80,000 clones, roughly 85% of which appear only once. This TCR came from an adult who received the AZD1222 COVID-19 vaccine. Here the sequenced sample was peripheral blood, taken 28 days after the second AZD1222 dose. The gene calls are TRBV30 and TRBJ2-7; D perhaps matches TRBD2 (6 bases). CDR3 in amino acids: CAWNHGSATYEQYF. The DNA for the CDR3 is TGTGCCTGGAATCACGGGAGCGCTACCTACGAGCAGTACTTC.